Detailed here is one T cell receptor beta chain. Its antigen remains unidentified. One end of the junction is discordant with germline, which a read error may explain. Genomic DNA was extracted from sorted cells for sequencing of the TCRbeta CDR3 region. The immunoSEQ Assay was used for sequencing of TCRbeta CDR3 regions. TCRdb took over this immuneACCESS table, retaining in-frame rearrangements with V and J assigned. Such tables are incomplete; in checked studies, under half of the missing clones stem from an unresolved V gene, and the remainder is unexplained. The sample records 75,000 to 95,000 clones, roughly 86% of which are singletons. The ten largest account for just over 2.5% of the sample. From a lookup of the germline V gene, CDR1 and CDR2 are SGHTA and FQGTGA. Reading from cysteine to phenylalanine, the CDR3 counts 15 amino acids. Just the 45-base CDR3 DNA is kept, in frame starting at base 1.

This sample was taken from a study of OX40 agonist ivuxolimab in advanced cancers. Study-level background: The costimulatory receptor OX40 (CD134) was targeted by ivuxolimab, a fully human IgG2 agonistic monoclonal antibody. Prior anti-PD-1, anti-PD-L1 or anti-CTLA-4 therapy was permitted, and checkpoint inhibitors had been received by roughly two fifths of dose-escalation patients. Intravenous ivuxolimab was administered to patients every 2 weeks at six dose levels: 0.01, 0.1, 0.3, 1.5, 3 and 10 mg/kg. Of the roughly 50 dose-escalation patients, hepatocellular carcinoma was present in approximately 20, melanoma in around 15, renal cell carcinoma in 9 and head and neck cancer in 9. The monotherapy dose-escalation portion (N of about 50 patients) of the phase I ivuxolimab trial is reported in the paper. The purpose of peripheral TCRbeta sequencing was to test whether ivuxolimab changed TCR sequence diversity and led to clonal T-cell expansion. Partial responses occurred in three dose-escalation patients: two with cutaneous melanoma and one with hepatocellular carcinoma. In the dose-escalation cohort, 82.7% of patients were male, and the mean age was roughly 60 years, with a range of about 23 to 85.

The trial excluded patients who had a history of autoimmune disease or who were on systemic immunosuppression. In every dose cohort, peripheral blood was drawn for TCR sequencing at baseline, cycle 4 day 1, and cycle 7 day 1. The samples were drawn from a first-in-human, open-label, multicenter phase I dose-escalation trial of ivuxolimab. Adults with locally advanced or metastatic melanoma, renal cell carcinoma, hepatocellular carcinoma or head and neck squamous cell carcinoma were enrolled in the trial. Before TCR sequencing, CD4+ T cells and CD8+ T cells from peripheral blood were sorted into separate populations. Overall study results and their limits: At doses from 0.1 to 3.0 mg/kg, clonal expansion was seen in both CD4+ and CD8+ blood T cells between baseline and week 6. In partial responders in the 0.1-3.0 mg/kg groups, normalized peripheral clonal expansion was found to be among the lowest, especially among CD8+ T cells. Low levels of normalized T-cell clonal expansion were also seen in some patients who did not respond. The antigen specificity of the clonally expanded peripheral T cells was not determined. After ivuxolimab, CD8+ T cells had more expanded clones than CD4+ T cells on average.

This chain joins TRBV7-3 to TRBJ1-1; the D segment cannot be called with confidence. The input for sequencing was CD4+ or CD8+ T cells sorted from blood, taken in a trial of the OX40 agonist ivuxolimab. This TCR was sampled from an adult with an advanced solid tumor such as melanoma, head and neck, liver or kidney cancer. The encoded CDR3 is CASSPPLGRNTEAFF. The sequenced DNA is TGCGCCAGCAGCCCCCCTTTGGGCAGGAACACTGAAGCTTTCTTT.